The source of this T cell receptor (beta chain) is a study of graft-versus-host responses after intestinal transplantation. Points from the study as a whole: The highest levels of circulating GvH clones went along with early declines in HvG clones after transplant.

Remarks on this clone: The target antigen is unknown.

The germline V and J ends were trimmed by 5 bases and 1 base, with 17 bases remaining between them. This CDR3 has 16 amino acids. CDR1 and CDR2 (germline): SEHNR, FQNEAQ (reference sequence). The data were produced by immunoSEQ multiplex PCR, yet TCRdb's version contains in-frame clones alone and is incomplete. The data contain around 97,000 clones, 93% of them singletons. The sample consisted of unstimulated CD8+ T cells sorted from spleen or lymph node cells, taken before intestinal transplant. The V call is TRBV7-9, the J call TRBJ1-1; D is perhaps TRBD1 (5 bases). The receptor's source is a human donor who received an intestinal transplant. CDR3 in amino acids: CASSQSGGIGNTEAFF. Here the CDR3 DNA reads TGTGCCAGCAGCCAGTCGGGGGGAATCGGGAACACTGAAGCTTTCTTT.